Sequencing of this T cell receptor (beta chain) was carried out in a study of blood T cells in healthy people across ages. Study-wide context: T cells yielded about one barcoded beta molecule per two cells through template switching. General study results and limits: As age increased, TCR beta diversity per million T cells fell in a roughly linear fashion. When set beside aged donors, long-lived donors presented more naive CD4+ cells and higher diversity.

The CDR3 extends over 15 amino acids. Total RNA, at least 5 micrograms per sample, came from PBMCs. To note about this clonotype: Its antigen remains unknown.

For the second PCR, which ran for roughly 7 to 11 cycles, a sample-barcoded 5' primer and a J-beta primer mix were used. TCRdb re-called the 5' RACE reads through MiXCR, storing one row per CDR3 protein. The sample yields under 1,000,000 distinct CDR3 sequences, around 34% seen once. The specimen sequenced was blood. The sequence came from a man between 18 and 29 years old in good health. J is TRBJ2-4 and V is TRBV12-3 or TRBV12-4, with 10 bases aligning to TRBD2. The J call could be wrong; TRBJ2-7 is a better fit for the DNA end. The CDR3: CASSYLAGDSYEQYF. The DNA of the CDR3 is TGTGCCAGCAGTTACCTAGCGGGAGACTCCTACGAGCAGTACTTC.